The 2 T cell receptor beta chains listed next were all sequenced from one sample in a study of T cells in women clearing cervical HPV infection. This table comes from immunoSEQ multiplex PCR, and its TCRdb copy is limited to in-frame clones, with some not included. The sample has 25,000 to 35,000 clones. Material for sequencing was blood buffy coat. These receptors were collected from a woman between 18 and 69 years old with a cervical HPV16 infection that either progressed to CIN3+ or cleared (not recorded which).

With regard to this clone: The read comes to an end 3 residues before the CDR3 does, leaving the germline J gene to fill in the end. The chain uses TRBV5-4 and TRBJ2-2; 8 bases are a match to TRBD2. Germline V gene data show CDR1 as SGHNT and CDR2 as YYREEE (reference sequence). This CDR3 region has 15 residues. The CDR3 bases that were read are TGTGCCAGCACCCCCGACGGGGGGGAACTTGGAGAG. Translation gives CASTPDGGELGE. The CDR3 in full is CASTPDGGELGELFF.

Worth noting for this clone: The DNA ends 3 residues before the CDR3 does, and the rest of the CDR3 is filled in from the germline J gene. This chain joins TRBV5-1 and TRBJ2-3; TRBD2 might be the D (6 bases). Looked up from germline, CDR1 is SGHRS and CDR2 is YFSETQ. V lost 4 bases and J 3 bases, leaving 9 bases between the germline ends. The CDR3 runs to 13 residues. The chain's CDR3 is CASSTAGTDTQYF. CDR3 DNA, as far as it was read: TGCGCCAGCAGCACCGCGGGGACAGATACG.